Following are 21 T cell receptor beta chains from one sample sequenced in a study of response to subunit inactivated influenza vaccine. TCRdb analysed the RT-PCR reads with MiXCR anew, one entry per CDR3 protein. The sample carries roughly 150,000 distinct CDR3 sequences, approximately 10% recorded once. The sample consisted of non-naive T cells sorted from PBMCs, taken around seven weeks after vaccination. These receptors originate from a man aged 50 to 60 who received an inactivated influenza vaccine.

The chain joins TRBV5-6 to TRBJ2-7, with D perhaps matching TRBD2 (5 bases). CDR3 length: 15 residues. Trimming shortened V by 0 bases and J by 2 bases, and 12 bases separated the two germline ends. Germline CDR1 is SGHDT and CDR2 is YYEEEE. CDR3 sequence: CASSLGGASTYEQYF. CDR3 DNA: TGTGCCAGCAGCTTGGGGGGAGCCTCCACCTACGAGCAGTACTTC.

This clonotype was seen many times. V usage is TRBV24-1 and J usage is TRBJ1-1, with 12 nucleotides matching TRBD1. The CDR3 has 15 amino acids. After removal of 9 bases from V and 7 bases from J, the junction contained 11 bases not matched to a gene. Germline CDR1 is KGHDR and CDR2 is SFDVKD. The CDR3 sequence: CATHPGGTGGYEAFF. CDR3 DNA sequence: TGTGCCACCCACCCGGGTGGGACAGGGGGCTATGAAGCTTTCTTT.

This clonotype was recorded many times. The chain links TRBV20-1 to TRBJ2-5; 7 bases agree with TRBD1. CDR3 length equals 14 residues. V dropped 6 bases and J dropped 2; count of bases not matched to a gene: 9. Per the germline V gene, CDR1 is DFQATT and CDR2 is SNEGSKA (reference sequence). In DNA form, the CDR3 reads TGCAGTGCCGAGACAGGGAAATGGCAAGAGACCCAGTACTTC. It is translated as CSAETGKWQETQYF.

This clonotype was counted a few times. V is TRBV3-1 and J is TRBJ1-2; no definite D call. This CDR3 has 13 amino acids. V was shortened by 4 bases and J by 4 bases, with 10 bases between the two germline ends. Germline loops: CDR1 LGHDT, CDR2 YNNKEL (reference sequence). Here the CDR3 DNA reads TGTGCCAGCAGCCCCGGGTTTCTCTATGGCTACACCTTC. It is translated as CASSPGFLYGYTF. Based on the CDR3 plus reference TRBV3-1 and TRBJ1-2, the full variable domain is DTAVSQTPKYLVTQMGNDKSIKCEQNLGHDTMYWYKQDSKKFLKIMFSYNNKELIINETVPNRFSPKSPDKAHLNLHINSLELGDSAVYFCASSPGFLYGYTFGSGTRLTVV.

This clonotype was counted a few times. The rearrangement uses TRBV30 and TRBJ2-7; no clear D gene. The germline V gene encodes CDR1 GTSNPN and CDR2 SVGIG (reference sequence). The CDR3 is 12 amino acids. The V end was cut by 5 bases, the J end by 4 bases, with 12 bases between. The DNA of the CDR3 is TGTGCCTGGTCGAAGGTAAAGTACGAGCAGTACTTC. Protein sequence: CAWSKVKYEQYF.

Judged by abundance, this clonotype is medium-sized. V is TRBV4-1 and J is TRBJ2-1; 8 bases are shared with TRBD2. Germline lookup yields CDR1 MGHRA and CDR2 YSYEKL. Losses at the gene ends were 3 bases for V and 5 bases for J; bases not matched to a gene: 6. The CDR3 covers 15 residues. The CDR3 loop reads CASSHDGGAHNEQFF. CDR3 sequence (DNA): TGCGCCAGCAGCCATGACGGGGGGGCCCACAATGAGCAGTTCTTC.

There are many counts of this clonotype. The chain is built from TRBV4-2 and TRBJ1-3; tentative D call: TRBD1 (5 bases). V lost 0 bases and J 0 bases, leaving 12 bases between the germline ends. Germline loops: CDR1 LGHNA, CDR2 YNFKEQ. The CDR3 is made up of 17 amino acids. The CDR3: CASSQESSGGSGNTIYF. The CDR3 DNA is TGTGCCAGCAGCCAAGAATCGAGTGGGGGCTCTGGAAACACCATATATTTT.

This clonotype has just a few counts. This chain links TRBV20-1 with TRBJ2-7, with 14 bases identical to TRBD2. Trimming at V came to 6 bases and at J to 2 bases, leaving 3 bases not matched to a gene. This CDR3 has 14 residues. The germline CDR1 and CDR2 sequences are DFQATT and SNEGSKA (reference sequence). The CDR3 protein is CSAWGLAGAYEQYF. The CDR3 DNA reads as TGCAGTGCCTGGGGACTAGCGGGGGCCTACGAGCAGTACTTC.

There are many counts of this clonotype. The J gene is TRBJ2-5, the V gene TRBV10-3, with TRBD2 identical over 13 bases. In germline, CDR1 is ENHRY, CDR2 SYGVKD. V shed 0 bases and J 5 bases; nucleotides not matched to a gene: 6. CDR3 length equals 17 residues. DNA of the CDR3: TGTGCCATCAGTGAGTCTGGACTAGCGGGAGTGAGGGAGACCCAGTACTTC. Encoded protein: CAISESGLAGVRETQYF.

The chain joins TRBV20-1 to TRBJ2-4, with a possible D match to TRBD1 (5 bases). The V and J ends lost 1 base and 7 bases respectively, with 29 bases between them. Germline CDR1 and CDR2: DFQATT and SNEGSKA (reference sequence). The CDR3 has 19 residues. The chain's CDR3 is CSARATKPQGSLQWNIQYF. The CDR3 DNA reads TGCAGTGCTAGAGCCACTAAACCTCAGGGTTCTCTCCAATGGAACATTCAGTACTTC.

This chain connects TRBV30 to TRBJ1-1; 7 nucleotides match TRBD1. From germline, CDR1 is GTSNPN and CDR2 SVGIG (reference sequence). CDR3 size: 12 residues. V gave up 5 bases and J gave up 5 bases; unmatched junction bases: 5. CDR3 region: CAWGQVRTEAFF. The CDR3 DNA sequence: TGTGCCTGGGGACAGGTGAGGACTGAAGCTTTCTTT.

The sample holds a few counts of this clonotype. This chain links TRBV19 with TRBJ1-5, with 8 bases fitting TRBD1. CDR1 and CDR2 from the germline V gene are LNHDA and SQIVND (reference sequence). This CDR3 contains 17 residues. J gave up 3 bases and V 6 bases, and 13 bases lay outside the gene matches. The CDR3 DNA reads TGTGCCAGTAGAATCCGGTTAGGCAGGGGGCTCAATCAGCCCCAGCATTTT. Protein product: CASRIRLGRGLNQPQHF. The full variable domain, with the rest looked up from reference TRBV19 and TRBJ1-5, is DGGITQSPKYLFRKEGQNVTLSCEQNLNHDAMYWYRQDPGQGLRLIYYSQIVNDFQKGDIAEGYSVSREKKESFPLTVTSAQKNPTAFYLCASRIRLGRGLNQPQHFGDGTRLSIL.

This clonotype has a handful of counts. The chain couples TRBV9 to TRBJ2-7; TRBD2 aligns across 8 bases. The germline gives CDR1 SGDLS, CDR2 YYNGEE. With V trimmed by 0 bases and J by 2 bases, 7 bases remained unmatched. The CDR3 is 16 residues long. The CDR3 protein is CASSVAASGSPYEQYF. The CDR3 bases are TGTGCCAGCAGCGTAGCTGCCAGCGGGAGTCCCTACGAGCAGTACTTC.

Details on this clonotype: This could be a read error, since a much larger clone is one nucleotide away. The chain employs TRBV20-1 and TRBJ2-1; the D gene is possibly TRBD2 (7 bases). The CDR3 has 14 residues. CDR1 and CDR2 from the germline V gene are DFQATT and SNEGSKA (reference sequence). CDR3 sequence reads: CSVPKAGAKWWQIF. The CDR3 DNA follows: TGCAGTGTGCCCAAGGCGGGGGCCAAATGGTGGCAGATCTTC.

This clonotype was seen only a few times. The J gene is TRBJ1-1, the V gene TRBV29-1; no clear D gene. This CDR3 region has 14 residues. Germline CDR1 SQVTM, CDR2 ANQGSEA. V was cut by 7 bases and J by 4 bases, with 19 bases left in between. CDR3 protein: CSALSFAGGTEAFF. For the CDR3, the DNA is TGCAGCGCCCTTTCGTTCGCGGGCGGCACTGAAGCTTTCTTT.

This clonotype was seen repeatedly, ten times or more. The chain links TRBV6-2 or TRBV6-3 to TRBJ1-6; no firm D call. This CDR3 has 14 residues. Germline CDR1 is MNHEY and CDR2 is SVGEGT. Trimming cost V 4 bases and J 5 bases, with 9 bases left between them. The CDR3 coding sequence is TGTGCCAGCAGTTCCTTCCGGGATAATTCACCCCTCCACTTT. Protein sequence: CASSSFRDNSPLHF.

This clonotype was seen a few times. The chain recombines TRBV9 with TRBJ2-7; 8 nucleotides agree with TRBD2. This CDR3 region has 15 residues. CDR1 and CDR2 from the germline V gene are SGDLS and YYNGEE. J gave up 0 bases and V 3 bases, and 5 bases lay outside the gene matches. The CDR3 sequence is CASSALAGPSYEQYF. DNA for the CDR3: TGTGCCAGCAGCGCCCTAGCGGGTCCCTCCTACGAGCAGTACTTC.

This clonotype was counted a single time. The chain combines TRBV12-3 or TRBV12-4 with TRBJ2-2; tentative D call: TRBD2 (5 bases). This CDR3 comprises 16 residues. The V end lost 3 bases, the J end lost 1 base, and 12 bases lay between the germline ends. DNA of the CDR3: TGTGCCAGCAGTTTTAGAGGGAGCGGGAACACCGGGGAGCTGTTTTTT. Protein: CASSFRGSGNTGELFF.

There are a few counts of this clonotype. This chain joins TRBV19 and TRBJ2-3; the match to TRBD2 covers 8 bases. The germline V gene has CDR1 LNHDA and CDR2 SQIVND (reference sequence). The CDR3 is made up of 15 amino acids. J gave up 6 bases and V 7 bases, and 12 bases lay outside the gene matches. CDR3 bases: TGTGCCAGTACCCTTAGCGGGATCAGTAAGGATACGCAGTATTTT. Protein sequence: CASTLSGISKDTQYF.

The chain employs TRBV11-2 and TRBJ2-2; 11 positions agree with TRBD2. The V gene's germline CDR1 is SGHAT and CDR2 FQNNGV. CDR3 length: 15 amino acids. V lost 5 bases and J lost 5; bases outside the gene matches: 4. The CDR3 region is CASSGSGRGTGELFF. Written as DNA, the CDR3 is TGTGCCAGCAGCGGTAGCGGGAGGGGGACCGGGGAGCTGTTTTTT.

This clonotype was seen a few times. The CDR3 nucleotides are TGTGCCAGCAGCGTATTTTCAGGGAGCACAGATACGCAGTATTTT. Translated, it gives CASSVFSGSTDTQYF. V gene TRBV9 combines with J gene TRBJ2-3; D possibly corresponds to TRBD1 (5 bases). The CDR3 consists of 15 residues. CDR1 is SGDLS and CDR2 is YYNGEE in the germline V gene. The germline V and J ends were trimmed by 1 base and 0 bases, with 9 bases remaining between them.